These 10 T cell receptor beta chains originate from one sample sequenced in a study of shared clonotypes between healthy human individuals. Assay used: immunoSEQ multiplex PCR; TCRdb lists only in-frame clones, some missing. The sample has some 2,000,000 clones, roughly 94% seen once; the top ten hold under 0.15%. Material: naive CD4+ T cells sorted from blood. Described subset: CD45RA+ positively selected. These receptors all stem from a young man in good health.

The chain recombines TRBV10-3 with TRBJ2-3; D is ambiguous. This CDR3 has 15 residues. The V and J ends lost 7 bases and 0 bases respectively, with 14 bases between them. The germline V gene encodes CDR1 ENHRY and CDR2 SYGVKD. In nucleotides, the CDR3 is TGTGCCATCAAAAGTTCGGCAGTTAGCACAGATACGCAGTATTTT. Translating it yields CAIKSSAVSTDTQYF.

CDR3 nucleotides: TGTGCCATCGGGGCGGGTAGGGATGAAAAACTGTTTTTT. Translation: CAIGAGRDEKLFF. The V call is TRBV10-3, the J call TRBJ1-4, with D maybe TRBD1 (5 bases). This CDR3 is built from 13 residues. V lost 8 bases, J lost 6 bases, and 13 bases lay in between. Germline V gene sequence: CDR1 ENHRY, CDR2 SYGVKD.

With respect to this clone: The same CDR3 is also encoded by other DNA sequences in this sample. CDR3 protein: CASSLLGSSSYNEQFF. The CDR3 nucleotides are TGCGCCAGCAGCTTGCTGGGTTCGAGCTCCTACAATGAGCAGTTCTTC. The chain joins TRBV5-1 to TRBJ2-1; D is ambiguous. Trimming took off 1 base at V and 0 bases at J, with 11 bases between the two ends. This CDR3 spans 16 amino acids. Germline-derived CDR1 and CDR2 are SGHRS and YFSETQ.

The gene calls are TRBV4-2 and TRBJ1-2; D unclear. The CDR3 sequence is 14 residues long. The V end lost 0 bases, the J end lost 8 bases, and 13 bases lay between the germline ends. Germline V gene lookup returns CDR1 LGHNA and CDR2 YNFKEQ. In DNA form, the CDR3 reads TGTGCCAGCAGCCAAGATACCGGTCTGTACGGCTACACCTTC. It encodes CASSQDTGLYGYTF.

The count of this clone is one. The chain carries TRBV7-2 and TRBJ1-5; D not resolved. The CDR3 length is 14 residues. V dropped 4 bases and J dropped 7 bases, with 14 bases sitting between them. Looked up from germline, CDR1 is SGHTA and CDR2 is FQGNSA. The CDR3 spells CASSSGPLFQPQHF. As DNA, the CDR3 is TGTGCCAGCAGCTCCGGTCCCCTGTTCCAGCCCCAGCATTTT.

On this clone: The same CDR3 is also encoded by other DNA sequences in this sample. This chain uses TRBV6-5 with TRBJ2-3, with TRBD2 identical over 9 bases. Germline-derived CDR1 and CDR2 are MNHEY and SVGAGI. V was clipped by 6 bases and J by 3 bases; unmatched bases: 4. The CDR3 sequence is 14 residues long. The CDR3 is CASSRGRATDTQYF. The CDR3 nucleotides are TGTGCCAGCAGCCGCGGGAGGGCGACAGATACGCAGTATTTT.

On this clone itself: Within the sample, other DNA sequences also encode this same CDR3. The chain has TRBV4-2 and TRBJ1-5; D not resolved. The CDR3 spans 13 residues. Germline CDR1 reads LGHNA; CDR2 reads YNFKEQ. V lost 1 base, J lost 4 bases, and 5 bases lay in between. The DNA of the CDR3 is TGTGCCAGCAGCCAAGGAGGGAATCAGCCCCAGCATTTT. This gives the protein CASSQGGNQPQHF.

The rearrangement joins TRBV25-1 to TRBJ1-2; maybe TRBD1 (6 bases). Trimming removed 3 bases at V and 4 bases at J, with 12 bases between. This CDR3 comprises 14 residues. The germline CDR1 and CDR2 sequences are MGHDK and SYGVNS. CDR3 loop: CASSERQAIYGYTF. The CDR3 region has the DNA TGTGCCAGCAGTGAGAGACAGGCCATCTATGGCTACACCTTC.

The CDR3 sequence: CASSPRIQGGNQPQHF. CDR3 nucleotide sequence: TGTGCCAGCTCACCCCGGATCCAGGGCGGCAATCAGCCCCAGCATTTT. The chain couples TRBV18 to TRBJ1-5; maybe TRBD1 (5 bases). The CDR3 has 16 residues. The V and J ends lost 3 bases and 2 bases respectively, with 14 bases between them. Per germline, CDR1 KGHSH and CDR2 LQKENI.

The genes are TRBV7-9 and TRBJ1-5; D remains unclear. The CDR3 has 13 residues. Per germline, CDR1 SEHNR and CDR2 FQNEAQ (reference sequence). The V end lost 2 bases, the J end lost 3 bases, and 5 bases lay between the germline ends. The CDR3 DNA sequence: TGTGCCAGCAGCTTAACGGTCAATCAGCCCCAGCATTTT. Protein product: CASSLTVNQPQHF.